In this sample, the clone carrying this TCR beta chain turned up many times. Its specificity is unknown. These data come from a study of CD8 T cells in ankylosing spondylitis. Overall study results and limits: The study looked at matched synovial fluid samples from ankylosing spondylitis patients. Disease-linked clones were reported to be significantly enriched there. Disease-linked clones were found to be CD8+ and relatively rare in peripheral blood. Characteristic, it appeared, of ankylosing spondylitis blood was a TCR beta motif of eight highly homologous variants.

Quantitative 5'-RACE was performed with molecular barcodes, and it yielded the TCR beta libraries. TCRdb used MiXCR to reprocess the 5' RACE reads, holding one entry per CDR3 protein. Of more than 500,000 distinct CDR3 sequences in the sample, about 5.4% were seen once. Germline V lookup: CDR1 DFQATT, CDR2 SNEGSKA (reference sequence). The V end lost 1 base, the J end lost 8 bases, and 15 bases lay between the germline ends. This CDR3 spans 14 amino acids. This chain connects TRBV20-1 to TRBJ2-1; D perhaps matches TRBD2 (6 bases). Material for sequencing was blood, either unsorted or a sorted T cell fraction (not recorded which). The source is a male donor with ankylosing spondylitis. CDR3 sequence (DNA): TGCAGTGCTAGAGGTTTTGGCAGGGAGGATGAGCAGTTCTTC. This translates into CSARGFGREDEQFF.